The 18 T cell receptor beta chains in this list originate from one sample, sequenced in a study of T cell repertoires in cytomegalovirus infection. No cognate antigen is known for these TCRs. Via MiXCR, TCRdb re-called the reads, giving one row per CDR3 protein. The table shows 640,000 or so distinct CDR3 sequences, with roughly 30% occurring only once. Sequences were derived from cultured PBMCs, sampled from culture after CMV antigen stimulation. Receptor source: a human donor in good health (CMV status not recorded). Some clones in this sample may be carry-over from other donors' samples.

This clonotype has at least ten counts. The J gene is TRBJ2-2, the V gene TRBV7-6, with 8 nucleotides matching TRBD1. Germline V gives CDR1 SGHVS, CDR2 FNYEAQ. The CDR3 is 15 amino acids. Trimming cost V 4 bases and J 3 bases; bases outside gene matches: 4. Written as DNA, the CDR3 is TGTGCCAGCAGCTCACAGGGGGGTCACACCGGGGAGCTGTTTTTT. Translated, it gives CASSSQGGHTGELFF.

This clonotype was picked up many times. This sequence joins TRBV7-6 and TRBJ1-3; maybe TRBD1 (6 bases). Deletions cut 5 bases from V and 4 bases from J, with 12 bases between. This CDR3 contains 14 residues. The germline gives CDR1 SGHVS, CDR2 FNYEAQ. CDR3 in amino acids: CASSPLGGGNTIYF. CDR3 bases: TGTGCCAGCAGCCCCCTAGGGGGAGGAAACACCATATATTTT.

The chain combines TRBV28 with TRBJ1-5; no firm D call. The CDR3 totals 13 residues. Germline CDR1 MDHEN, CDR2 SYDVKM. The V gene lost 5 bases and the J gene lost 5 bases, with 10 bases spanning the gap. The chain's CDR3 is CASSPKPYQPQHF. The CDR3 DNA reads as TGTGCCAGCAGTCCAAAGCCTTATCAGCCCCAGCATTTT.

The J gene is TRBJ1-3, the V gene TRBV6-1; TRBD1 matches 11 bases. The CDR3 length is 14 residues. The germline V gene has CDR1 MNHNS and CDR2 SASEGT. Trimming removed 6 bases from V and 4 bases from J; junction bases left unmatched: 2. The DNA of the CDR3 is TGTGCCAGCAGAAGGACAGGGGGCGGAAACACCATATATTTT. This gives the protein CASRRTGGGNTIYF.

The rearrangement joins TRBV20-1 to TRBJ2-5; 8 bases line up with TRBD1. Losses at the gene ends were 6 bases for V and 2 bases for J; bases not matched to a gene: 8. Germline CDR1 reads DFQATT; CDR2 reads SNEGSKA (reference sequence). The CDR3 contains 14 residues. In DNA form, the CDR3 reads TGCAGTGCCAGGGGGCAGGGTAGGCAAGAGACCCAGTACTTC. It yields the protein CSARGQGRQETQYF.

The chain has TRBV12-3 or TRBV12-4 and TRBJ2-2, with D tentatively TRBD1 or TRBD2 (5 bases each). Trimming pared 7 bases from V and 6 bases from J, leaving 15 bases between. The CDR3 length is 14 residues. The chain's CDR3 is CASTMRGTAGELFF. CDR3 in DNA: TGTGCCAGCACCATGAGAGGGACCGCCGGGGAGCTGTTTTTT.

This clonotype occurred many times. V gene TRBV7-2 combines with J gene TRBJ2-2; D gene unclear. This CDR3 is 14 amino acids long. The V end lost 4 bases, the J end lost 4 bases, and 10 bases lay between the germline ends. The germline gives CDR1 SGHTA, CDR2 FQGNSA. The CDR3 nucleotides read TGTGCCAGCAGCTCAAGGATTCTCACCGGGGAGCTGTTTTTT. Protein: CASSSRILTGELFF.

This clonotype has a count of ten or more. CDR3 nucleotide sequence: TGTGCCAGCAGCTTAGTCCAGGGGGCAGATGTTGAGCAGTTCTTC. Encoded protein: CASSLVQGADVEQFF. V gene TRBV7-2 combines with J gene TRBJ2-1, with TRBD1 matching 8 bases. Trimming took 1 base from V and 9 from J; bases not matched to a gene: 8. The CDR3 contains 15 residues. Germline loops: CDR1 SGHTA, CDR2 FQGNSA.

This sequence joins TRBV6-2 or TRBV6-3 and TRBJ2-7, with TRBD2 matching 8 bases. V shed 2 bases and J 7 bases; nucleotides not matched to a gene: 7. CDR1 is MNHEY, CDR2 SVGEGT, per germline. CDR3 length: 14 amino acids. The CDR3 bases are TGTGCCAGCAGTTACCCCGGGACTAGTCGTGAGCAGTACTTC. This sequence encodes CASSYPGTSREQYF.

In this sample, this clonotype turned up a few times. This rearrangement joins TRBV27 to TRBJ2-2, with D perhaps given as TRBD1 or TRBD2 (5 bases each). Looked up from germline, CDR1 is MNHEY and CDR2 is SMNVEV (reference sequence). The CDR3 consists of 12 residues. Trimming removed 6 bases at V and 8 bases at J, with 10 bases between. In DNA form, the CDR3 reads TGTGCCAGCAGGGGGGTCAGGGGGGAGCTGTTTTTT. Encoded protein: CASRGVRGELFF.

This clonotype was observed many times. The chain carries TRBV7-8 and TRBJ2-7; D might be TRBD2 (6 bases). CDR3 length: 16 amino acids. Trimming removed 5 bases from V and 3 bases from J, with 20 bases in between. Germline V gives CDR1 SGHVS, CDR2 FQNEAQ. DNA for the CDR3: TGTGCCAGCAGCGCCGCCGGGAGCGGAGCCCTCTACGAGCAGTACTTC. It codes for CASSAAGSGALYEQYF.

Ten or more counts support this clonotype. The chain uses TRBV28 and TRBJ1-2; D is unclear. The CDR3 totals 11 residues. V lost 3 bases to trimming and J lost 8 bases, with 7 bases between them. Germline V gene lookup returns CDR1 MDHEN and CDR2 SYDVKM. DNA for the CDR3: TGTGCCAGCAGTTTTCTAGCAGGCTACACCTTC. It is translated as CASSFLAGYTF.

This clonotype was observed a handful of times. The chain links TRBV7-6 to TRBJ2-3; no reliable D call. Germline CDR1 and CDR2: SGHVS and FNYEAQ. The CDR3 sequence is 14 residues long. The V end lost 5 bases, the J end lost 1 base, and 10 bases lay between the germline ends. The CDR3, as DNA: TGTGCCAGCAGCGGGTGGGCTGGCACAGATACGCAGTATTTT. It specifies CASSGWAGTDTQYF.

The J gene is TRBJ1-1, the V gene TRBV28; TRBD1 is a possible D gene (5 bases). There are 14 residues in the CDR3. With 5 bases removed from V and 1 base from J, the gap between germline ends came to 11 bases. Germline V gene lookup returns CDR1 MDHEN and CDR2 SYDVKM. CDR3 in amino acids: CASSDQGRNTEAFF. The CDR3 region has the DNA TGTGCCAGCAGTGATCAGGGACGGAACACTGAAGCTTTCTTT.

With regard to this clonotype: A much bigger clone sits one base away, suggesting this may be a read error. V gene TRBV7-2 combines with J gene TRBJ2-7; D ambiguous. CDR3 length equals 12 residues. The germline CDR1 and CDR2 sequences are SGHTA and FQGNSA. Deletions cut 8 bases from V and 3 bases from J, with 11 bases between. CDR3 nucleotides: TGTGCCAGCCGCTCCGACGGCTACGAGCAGTACTTC. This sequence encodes CASRSDGYEQYF.

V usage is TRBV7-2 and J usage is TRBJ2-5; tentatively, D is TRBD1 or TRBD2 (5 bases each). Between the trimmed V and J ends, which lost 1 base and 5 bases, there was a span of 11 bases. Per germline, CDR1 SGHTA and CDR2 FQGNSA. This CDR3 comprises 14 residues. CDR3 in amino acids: CASSLGGDGETQYF. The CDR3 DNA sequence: TGTGCCAGCAGCTTAGGAGGGGACGGGGAGACCCAGTACTTC.

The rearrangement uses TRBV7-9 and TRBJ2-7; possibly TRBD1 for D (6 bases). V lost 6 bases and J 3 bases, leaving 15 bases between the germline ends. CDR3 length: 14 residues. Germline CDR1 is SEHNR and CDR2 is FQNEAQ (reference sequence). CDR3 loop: CASSYTDSNYEQYF. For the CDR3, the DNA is TGTGCCAGCAGTTACACGGACAGTAACTACGAGCAGTACTTC.

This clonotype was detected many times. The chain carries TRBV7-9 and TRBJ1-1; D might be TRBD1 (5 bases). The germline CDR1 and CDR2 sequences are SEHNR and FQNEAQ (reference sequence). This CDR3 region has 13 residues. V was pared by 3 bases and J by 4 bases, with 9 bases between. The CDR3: CASSFTGRTEAFF. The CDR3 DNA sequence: TGTGCCAGCAGCTTCACAGGTCGCACTGAAGCTTTCTTT.